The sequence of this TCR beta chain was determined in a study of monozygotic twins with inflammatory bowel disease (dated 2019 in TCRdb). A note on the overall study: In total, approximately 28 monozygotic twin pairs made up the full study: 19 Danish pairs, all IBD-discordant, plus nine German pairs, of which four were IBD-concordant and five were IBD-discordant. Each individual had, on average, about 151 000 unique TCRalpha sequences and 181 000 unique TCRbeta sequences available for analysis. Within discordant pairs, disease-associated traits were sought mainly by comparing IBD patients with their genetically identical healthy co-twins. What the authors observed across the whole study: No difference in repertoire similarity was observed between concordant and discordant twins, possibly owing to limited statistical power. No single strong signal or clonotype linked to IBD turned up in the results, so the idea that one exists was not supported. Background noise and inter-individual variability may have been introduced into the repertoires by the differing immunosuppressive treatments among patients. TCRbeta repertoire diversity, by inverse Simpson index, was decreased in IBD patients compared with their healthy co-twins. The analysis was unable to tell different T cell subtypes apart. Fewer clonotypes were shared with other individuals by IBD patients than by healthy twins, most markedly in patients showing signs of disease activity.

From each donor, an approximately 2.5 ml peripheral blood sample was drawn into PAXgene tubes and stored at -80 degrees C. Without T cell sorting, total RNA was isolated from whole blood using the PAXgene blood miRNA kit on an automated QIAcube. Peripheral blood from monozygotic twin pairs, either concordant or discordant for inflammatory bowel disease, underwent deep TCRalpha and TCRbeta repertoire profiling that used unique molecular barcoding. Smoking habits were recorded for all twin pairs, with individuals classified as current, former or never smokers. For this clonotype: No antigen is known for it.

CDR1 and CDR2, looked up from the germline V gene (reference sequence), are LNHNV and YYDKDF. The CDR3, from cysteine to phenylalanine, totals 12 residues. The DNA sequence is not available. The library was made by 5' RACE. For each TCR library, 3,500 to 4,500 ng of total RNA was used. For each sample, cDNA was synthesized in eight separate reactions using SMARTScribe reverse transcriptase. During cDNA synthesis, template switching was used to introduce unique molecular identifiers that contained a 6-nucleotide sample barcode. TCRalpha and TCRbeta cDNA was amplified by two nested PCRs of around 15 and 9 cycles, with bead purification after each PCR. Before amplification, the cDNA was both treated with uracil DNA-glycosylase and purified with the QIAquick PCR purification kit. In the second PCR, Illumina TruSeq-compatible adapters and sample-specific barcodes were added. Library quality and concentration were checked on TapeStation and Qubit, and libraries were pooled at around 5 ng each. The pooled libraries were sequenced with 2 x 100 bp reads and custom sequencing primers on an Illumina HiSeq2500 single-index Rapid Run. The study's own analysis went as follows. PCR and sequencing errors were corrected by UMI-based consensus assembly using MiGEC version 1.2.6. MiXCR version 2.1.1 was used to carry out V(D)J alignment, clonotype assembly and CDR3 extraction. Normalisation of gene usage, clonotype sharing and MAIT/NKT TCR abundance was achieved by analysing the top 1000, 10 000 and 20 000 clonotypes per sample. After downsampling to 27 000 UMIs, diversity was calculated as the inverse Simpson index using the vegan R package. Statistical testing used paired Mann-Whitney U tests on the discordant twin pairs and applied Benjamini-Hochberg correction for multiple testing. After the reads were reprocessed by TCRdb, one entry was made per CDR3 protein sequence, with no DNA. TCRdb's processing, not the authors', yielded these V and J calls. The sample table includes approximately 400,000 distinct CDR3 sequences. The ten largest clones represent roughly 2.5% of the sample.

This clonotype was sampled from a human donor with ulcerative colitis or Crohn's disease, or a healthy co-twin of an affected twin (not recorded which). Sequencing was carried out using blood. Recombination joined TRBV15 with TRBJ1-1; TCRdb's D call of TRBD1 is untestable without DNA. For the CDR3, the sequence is CATSGTHDGAFF.